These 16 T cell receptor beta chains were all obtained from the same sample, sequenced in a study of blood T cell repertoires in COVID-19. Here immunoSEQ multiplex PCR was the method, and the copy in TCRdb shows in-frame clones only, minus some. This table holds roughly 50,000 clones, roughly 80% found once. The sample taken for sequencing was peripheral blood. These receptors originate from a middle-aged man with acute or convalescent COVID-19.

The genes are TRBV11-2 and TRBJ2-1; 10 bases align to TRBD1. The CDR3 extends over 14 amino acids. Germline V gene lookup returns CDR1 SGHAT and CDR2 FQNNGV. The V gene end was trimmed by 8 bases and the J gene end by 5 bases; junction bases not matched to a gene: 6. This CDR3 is CASGGTGAHNEQFF. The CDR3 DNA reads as TGTGCCAGCGGCGGGACAGGGGCACACAATGAGCAGTTCTTC. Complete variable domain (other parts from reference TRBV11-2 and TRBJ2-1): EAGVAQSPRYKIIEKRQSVAFWCNPISGHATLYWYQQILGQGPKLLIQFQNNGVVDDSQLPKDRFSAERLKGVDSTLKIQPAKLEDSAVYLCASGGTGAHNEQFFGPGTRLTVL.

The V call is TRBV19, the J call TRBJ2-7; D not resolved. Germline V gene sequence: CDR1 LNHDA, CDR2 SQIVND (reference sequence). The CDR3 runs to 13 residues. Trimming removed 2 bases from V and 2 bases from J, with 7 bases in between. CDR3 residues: CASSINPAYEQYF. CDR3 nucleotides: TGTGCCAGTAGTATAAACCCGGCCTACGAGCAGTACTTC.

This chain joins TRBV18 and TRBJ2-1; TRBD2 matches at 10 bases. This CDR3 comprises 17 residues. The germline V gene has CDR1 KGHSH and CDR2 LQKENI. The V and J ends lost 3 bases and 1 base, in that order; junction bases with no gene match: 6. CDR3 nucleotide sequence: TGTGCCAGCTCACCTCTAGCGGGAGTGGGTTCCTACAATGAGCAGTTCTTC. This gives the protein CASSPLAGVGSYNEQFF.

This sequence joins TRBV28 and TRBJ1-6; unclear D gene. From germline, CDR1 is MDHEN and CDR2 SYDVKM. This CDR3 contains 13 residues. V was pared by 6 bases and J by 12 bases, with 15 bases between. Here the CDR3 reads CASSLDGDLPLHF. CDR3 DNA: TGTGCCAGCAGCCTGGATGGAGATTTACCCCTCCACTTT. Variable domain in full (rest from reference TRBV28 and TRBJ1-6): DVKVTQSSRYLVKRTGEKVFLECVQDMDHENMFWYRQDPGLGLRLIYFSYDVKMKEKGDIPEGYSVSREKKERFSLILESASTNQTSMYLCASSLDGDLPLHFGNGTRLTVT.

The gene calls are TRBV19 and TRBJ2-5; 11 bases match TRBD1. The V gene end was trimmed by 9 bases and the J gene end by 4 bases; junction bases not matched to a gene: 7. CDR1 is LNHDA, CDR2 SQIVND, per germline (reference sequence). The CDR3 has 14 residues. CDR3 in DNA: TGTGCCAGCTCCCGGGACAGGGGGAGAGAGACCCAGTACTTC. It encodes CASSRDRGRETQYF.

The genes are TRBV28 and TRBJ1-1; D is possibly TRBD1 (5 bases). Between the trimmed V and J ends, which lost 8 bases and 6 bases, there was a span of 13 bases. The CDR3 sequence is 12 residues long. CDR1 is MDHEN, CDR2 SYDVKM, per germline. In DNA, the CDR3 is TGTGCCAGCGTTTCAGAAGGGGCTGAAGCTTTCTTT. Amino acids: CASVSEGAEAFF.

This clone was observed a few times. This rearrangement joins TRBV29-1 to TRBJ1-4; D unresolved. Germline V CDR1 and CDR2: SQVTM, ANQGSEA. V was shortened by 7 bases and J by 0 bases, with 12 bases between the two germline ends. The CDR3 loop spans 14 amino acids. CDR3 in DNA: TGCAGCGCCCAAACGGGGTCAACTAATGAAAAACTGTTTTTT. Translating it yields CSAQTGSTNEKLFF.

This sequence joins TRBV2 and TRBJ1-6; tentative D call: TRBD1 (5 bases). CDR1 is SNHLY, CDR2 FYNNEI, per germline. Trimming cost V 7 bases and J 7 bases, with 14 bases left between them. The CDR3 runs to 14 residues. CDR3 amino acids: CASTPGAGNSPLHF. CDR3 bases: TGTGCCAGCACCCCTGGGGCAGGCAATTCACCCCTCCACTTT.

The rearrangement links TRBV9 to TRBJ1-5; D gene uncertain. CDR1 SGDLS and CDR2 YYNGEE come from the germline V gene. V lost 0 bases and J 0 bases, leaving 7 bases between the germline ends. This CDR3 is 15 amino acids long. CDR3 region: CASSVGDYSNQPQHF. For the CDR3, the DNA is TGTGCCAGCAGCGTAGGCGATTATAGCAATCAGCCCCAGCATTTT.

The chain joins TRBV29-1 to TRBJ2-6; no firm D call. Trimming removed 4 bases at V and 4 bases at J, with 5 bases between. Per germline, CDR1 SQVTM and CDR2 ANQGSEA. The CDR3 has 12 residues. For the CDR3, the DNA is TGCAGCGTTGCTACCGGGGCCAACGTCCTGACTTTC. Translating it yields CSVATGANVLTF.

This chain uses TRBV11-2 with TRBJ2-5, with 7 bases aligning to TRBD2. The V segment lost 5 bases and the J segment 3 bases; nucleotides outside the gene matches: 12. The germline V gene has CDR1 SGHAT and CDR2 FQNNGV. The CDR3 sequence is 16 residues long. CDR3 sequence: CASSLTLAGGEETQYF. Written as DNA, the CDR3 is TGTGCCAGCAGCCTGACCCTTGCTGGGGGGGAAGAGACCCAGTACTTC.

CDR3 bases: TGTGCCAGCAGTGATCAGGGATGGGACACCGGGGAGCTGTTTTTT. Translating gives CASSDQGWDTGELFF. The V and J genes are TRBV2 and TRBJ2-2, with D perhaps matching TRBD1 (5 bases). The germline V and J ends were trimmed by 3 bases and 3 bases, with 11 bases remaining between them. From germline, CDR1 is SNHLY and CDR2 FYNNEI. The CDR3 is 15 amino acids.

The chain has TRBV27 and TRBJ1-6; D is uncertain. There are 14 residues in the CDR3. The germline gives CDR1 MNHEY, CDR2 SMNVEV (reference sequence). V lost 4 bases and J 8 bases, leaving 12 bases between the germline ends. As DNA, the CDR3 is TGTGCCAGCAGTTCACAGACCTCCCATTCACCCCTCCACTTT. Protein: CASSSQTSHSPLHF.

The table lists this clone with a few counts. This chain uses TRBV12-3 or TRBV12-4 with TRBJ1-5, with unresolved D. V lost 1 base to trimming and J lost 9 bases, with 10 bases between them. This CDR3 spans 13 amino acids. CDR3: CASSLVGSRPQHF. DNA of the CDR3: TGTGCCAGCAGTTTAGTAGGCTCTAGGCCCCAGCATTTT.

CDR3 bases: TGTGCCTGGACCGAGTCGGCAGGACCCCAGCATTTT. It encodes CAWTESAGPQHF. The chain carries TRBV30 and TRBJ1-5; D gene ambiguous. The V end was cut by 4 bases, the J end by 10 bases, with 14 bases between. The germline CDR1 and CDR2 sequences are GTSNPN and SVGIG (reference sequence). There are 12 residues in the CDR3. The variable domain in full, completed from reference TRBV30 and TRBJ1-5, reads SQTIHQWPATLVQPVGSPLSLECTVEGTSNPNLYWYRQAAGRGLQLLFYSVGIGQISSEVPQNLSASRPQDRQFILSSKKLLLSDSGFYLCAWTESAGPQHFGDGTRLSIL.

The CDR3 loop reads CASSLLGAREKLFF. In DNA form, the CDR3 reads TGTGCCAGCAGTCTTTTAGGAGCGAGAGAAAAACTGTTTTTT. The chain uses TRBV11-2 and TRBJ1-4; D is uncertain. The V gene lost 6 bases and the J gene lost 8 bases, with 16 bases spanning the gap. Germline lookup yields CDR1 SGHAT and CDR2 FQNNGV. This CDR3 contains 14 residues.